This note documents a single T cell receptor beta chain sequence. These data belong to a study of response to subunit inactivated influenza vaccine. The V and J ends lost 2 bases and 4 bases respectively, with 6 bases between them. Germline V CDR1 and CDR2: SEHNR, FQNEAQ (reference sequence). The length of the CDR3 is 13 residues. In TCRdb, the RT-PCR reads were re-called with MiXCR into one record per CDR3 protein. This sample has 500,000 to 600,000 distinct CDR3 sequences; 11% occur once, and the top ten carry approximately 10%. Another study also made use of these data, one on T cells expressing NK-cell markers. That paper notes: UMI-tagged 5'RACE template switching yielded the TCR beta cDNA.

This sample comprised PBMCs from blood, obtained on the day of vaccination. The chain recombines TRBV7-9 with TRBJ1-5; D unclear. The clonotype originates from a man in his fifties who received an inactivated influenza vaccine. As DNA, the CDR3 is TGTGCCAGCAGCTTATCGGTGAATCAGCCCCAGCATTTT. It yields the protein CASSLSVNQPQHF.